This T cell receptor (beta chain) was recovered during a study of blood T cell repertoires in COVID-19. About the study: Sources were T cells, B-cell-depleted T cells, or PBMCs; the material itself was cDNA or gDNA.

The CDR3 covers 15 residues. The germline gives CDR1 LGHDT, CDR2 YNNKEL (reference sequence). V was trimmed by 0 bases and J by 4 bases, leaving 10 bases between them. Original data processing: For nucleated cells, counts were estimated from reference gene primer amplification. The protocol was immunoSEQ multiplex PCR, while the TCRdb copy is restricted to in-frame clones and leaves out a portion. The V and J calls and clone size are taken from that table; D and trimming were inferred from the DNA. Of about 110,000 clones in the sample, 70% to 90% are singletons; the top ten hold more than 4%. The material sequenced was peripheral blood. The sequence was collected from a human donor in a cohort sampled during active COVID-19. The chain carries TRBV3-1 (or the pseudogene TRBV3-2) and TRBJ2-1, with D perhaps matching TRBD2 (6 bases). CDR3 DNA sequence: TGTGCCAGCAGCCAAGATAGCGGCTCATACAATGAGCAGTTCTTC. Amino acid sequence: CASSQDSGSYNEQFF.